What follows is one TCR beta chain and its context. Its cognate antigen is unknown. This sample was taken from a study of cytomegalovirus exposure and HLA in healthy donors. The primer mix had 60 Vbeta and 13 Jbeta primers. Data came from immunoSEQ multiplex PCR; TCRdb stores just in-frame clones and leaves some out. In the table there are more than 150,000 clones, more than 75% of which are singletons. The CDR3 loop spans 14 amino acids. CDR1 and CDR2 from the germline V gene are GTSNPN and SVGIG (reference sequence). The J segment lost 4 bases and the V segment lost 3 bases, leaving 8 bases of the junction unmatched. General observations from the study: When analyzed later, a missense DCLRE1C variant was found to be linked to TCR beta V- and J-gene trimming. Some TCR beta chains (about 170 of them) were listed as cytomegalovirus-associated. Available immune exposure information covered CMV serostatus only. Links to common viral pathogens appeared, in a later analysis, for several of the most significant clusters.

This chain uses TRBV30 with TRBJ1-1, with 7 nucleotides matching TRBD1. Specimen: PBMCs. The receptor comes from a man aged 40-55 years in good health and CMV-seronegative. CDR3 sequence reads: CAWRPGGRGTEAFF. As DNA, the CDR3 is TGTGCCTGGAGGCCAGGGGGTCGGGGCACTGAAGCTTTCTTT.